The 12 T cell receptor beta chains below all came from one sample that was sequenced in a study of early T cells in non-severe SARS-CoV-2 infection. TCRdb used MiXCR to reprocess the 5' RACE reads, holding one entry per CDR3 protein. The sample has about 83,000 distinct CDR3 sequences, roughly an eighth seen once. Sequenced material: whole blood. These receptors were collected from an adult who was a healthcare worker with PCR-confirmed SARS-CoV-2 infection or an uninfected control (not recorded which).

This clonotype was counted many times. V gene TRBV7-9 combines with J gene TRBJ1-2; tentatively, D is TRBD1 (5 bases). V was pared by 2 bases and J by 0 bases, with 13 bases between. The CDR3 runs to 16 residues. CDR1 SEHNR and CDR2 FQNEAQ come from the germline V gene (reference sequence). Written as DNA, the CDR3 is TGTGCCAGCAGCTTAAGCACAGGACTTACTAACTATGGCTACACCTTC. It translates to CASSLSTGLTNYGYTF.

The chain links TRBV19 to TRBJ1-2; no clear D gene. Trimming stripped 7 bases from V and 4 bases from J, with 7 bases between. Germline loops: CDR1 LNHDA, CDR2 SQIVND (reference sequence). The CDR3 has 11 amino acids. CDR3 sequence (DNA): TGTGCCAGTACCGCAGGCTATGGCTACACCTTC. This encodes CASTAGYGYTF.

The rearrangement uses TRBV27 and TRBJ2-1; D perhaps matches TRBD2 (6 bases). This CDR3 comprises 14 residues. Germline V gene sequence: CDR1 MNHEY, CDR2 SMNVEV (reference sequence). Trimming took off 6 bases at V and 5 bases at J, with 14 bases between the two ends. The CDR3 DNA is TGTGCCAGCAGGGACGTGCGGGGTAACAATGAGCAGTTCTTC. Translating gives CASRDVRGNNEQFF.

By its share, this clonotype is medium-sized (0.01 to 0.1%). V usage is TRBV11-2 and J usage is TRBJ1-2; D gene unclear. CDR1 is SGHAT, CDR2 FQNNGV, per germline. The V end was cut by 5 bases, the J end by 4 bases, with 11 bases between. The CDR3 has 13 amino acids. This CDR3 reads CASSDTKLYGYTF. For the CDR3, the DNA is TGTGCCAGCAGCGACACGAAGCTCTATGGCTACACCTTC. Variable domain in full (rest from reference TRBV11-2 and TRBJ1-2): EAGVAQSPRYKIIEKRQSVAFWCNPISGHATLYWYQQILGQGPKLLIQFQNNGVVDDSQLPKDRFSAERLKGVDSTLKIQPAKLEDSAVYLCASSDTKLYGYTFGSGTRLTVV.

This clonotype occurred a few times. The gene calls are TRBV7-9 and TRBJ2-5; TRBD1 or TRBD2 may be the D gene (6 bases each). This CDR3 has 14 amino acids. Per the germline V gene, CDR1 is SEHNR and CDR2 is FQNEAQ (reference sequence). The germline V and J ends were trimmed by 3 bases and 1 base, with 9 bases remaining between them. CDR3 in amino acids: CASSLGGFQETQYF. In DNA, the CDR3 is TGTGCCAGCAGCTTGGGGGGCTTCCAAGAGACCCAGTACTTC.

This clonotype was counted ten times or more. V is TRBV2 and J is TRBJ2-7; D is unclear. There are 14 residues in the CDR3. V dropped 7 bases and J dropped 4 bases, with 17 bases sitting between them. Per germline, CDR1 SNHLY and CDR2 FYNNEI. The CDR3 reads CASTLRALMYEQYF. CDR3 coding DNA: TGTGCCAGCACCCTCCGGGCCCTGATGTACGAGCAGTACTTC.

There are many counts of this clonotype. An end of the junction differs from the germline gene, which may be a read error. The V gene is TRBV7-7, the J gene TRBJ1-3; no clear D gene. Per germline, CDR1 SSHAT and CDR2 FNYEAQ (reference sequence). This CDR3 spans 15 amino acids. CDR3 nucleotide sequence: TGTGCTAGCAGCCCCGGACGGACCTCTGGAAACACCATATATTTT. Translated: CASSPGRTSGNTIYF.

The chain joins TRBV14 to TRBJ2-2, with 9 bases matching TRBD1. The length of the CDR3 is 16 residues. CDR1 and CDR2 (germline): SGHDN, FVKESK. V trimming: 6 bases; J trimming: 2 bases; junction bases outside the gene matches: 7. The CDR3 is CASRQGQGRNTGELFF. In nucleotides, the CDR3 is TGTGCCAGCAGACAGGGACAGGGAAGAAACACCGGGGAGCTGTTTTTT.

This clonotype was counted at least ten times. J is TRBJ2-2 and V is TRBV18; a possible D gene is TRBD1 (6 bases). From germline, CDR1 is KGHSH and CDR2 LQKENI. V was cut by 4 bases and J by 7 bases, with 13 bases left in between. This CDR3 comprises 14 residues. CDR3 DNA: TGTGCCAGCTCACAGATACAGGACAGCGGGGAGCTGTTTTTT. Protein: CASSQIQDSGELFF.

This clonotype was counted many times. The chain has TRBV14 and TRBJ1-1; no clear D gene. CDR1 and CDR2 (germline): SGHDN, FVKESK. The CDR3 loop spans 11 amino acids. The V and J ends lost 1 base and 9 bases respectively, with 6 bases between them. Here the CDR3 reads CASSQGAQAFF. CDR3 DNA: TGTGCCAGCAGCCAAGGCGCACAAGCTTTCTTT. Complete variable domain (other parts from reference TRBV14 and TRBJ1-1): EAGVTQFPSHSVIEKGQTVTLRCDPISGHDNLYWYRRVMGKEIKFLLHFVKESKQDESGMPNNRFLAERTGGTYSTLKVQPAELEDSGVYFCASSQGAQAFFGQGTRLTVV.

Many counts were recorded for this clonotype. The chain links TRBV25-1 to TRBJ1-4; D is uncertain. Germline assignment: CDR1 MGHDK and CDR2 SYGVNS. The CDR3 is 15 residues long. V lost 1 base, J lost 6 bases, and 12 bases lay in between. CDR3 protein: CASSESGILDEKLFF. CDR3 sequence (DNA): TGTGCCAGCAGTGAATCGGGCATACTCGATGAAAAACTGTTTTTT. Full variable domain (missing parts from reference TRBV25-1 and TRBJ1-4): EADIYQTPRYLVIGTGKKITLECSQTMGHDKMYWYQQDPGMELHLIHYSYGVNSTEKGDLSSESTVSRIRTEHFPLTLESARPSHTSQYLCASSESGILDEKLFFGSGTQLSVL.

This clonotype has a handful of counts. The chain carries TRBV28 and TRBJ2-7; 7 bases match TRBD1. This CDR3 is built from 15 residues. V lost 4 bases to trimming and J lost 2 bases; unmatched junction nucleotides: 8. Germline V lookup: CDR1 MDHEN, CDR2 SYDVKM. The CDR3 reads CASSSPDRSTYEQYF. In nucleotides, the CDR3 is TGTGCCAGCAGTTCCCCGGACAGGTCGACCTACGAGCAGTACTTC.